This is a list of T cell receptor beta chains from one sample in a study of control samples from healthy donors and cancer patients. Produced via immunoSEQ multiplex PCR; TCRdb's table is partial and in-frame only. The data show some 120,000 clones, almost 95% seen once. The specimen was PBMCs. Source of these receptors: a man at least 80 years old with head and neck cancer. Each CDR3 is given with its conserved first and last residue. D genes are given only for firm matches. Where a row states a size, it is once, few, many or the class of an expanded clone; other rows omit it.

v_call,clone_size,d_call,j_call,cdr3_aa,cdr3_nt
TRBV5-1,NA,TRBD1,TRBJ1-1,CASSLAQGRVNTEAFF,TGCGCCAGCAGCTTGGCACAGGGGAGGGTGAACACTGAAGCTTTCTTT
TRBV11-2,NA,NA,TRBJ1-1,CASSFSQGNTEAFF,TGTGCCAGCAGCTTTAGTCAGGGGAACACTGAAGCTTTCTTT
TRBV29-1,once,TRBD1,TRBJ2-7,CSAGTDYEQYF,TGCAGCGCTGGGACAGATTACGAGCAGTACTTC
TRBV7-9,NA,TRBD2,TRBJ2-3,CASSTTSGGAEDTQYF,TGTGCCAGCAGCACCACTAGCGGGGGGGCGGAAGATACGCAGTATTTT
TRBV5-8,NA,NA,TRBJ1-1,CASSLLPTEAFF,TGTGCCAGCAGCTTACTGCCCACTGAAGCTTTCTTT
TRBV7-7,NA,NA,TRBJ2-7,CASSLGPHKYEQYF,TGTGCCAGCAGCTTAGGCCCCCACAAGTACGAGCAGTACTTC
TRBV24-1,NA,NA,TRBJ2-7,CAAQAPPYEQYF,TGTGCGGCCCAGGCCCCGCCTTACGAGCAGTACTTC
TRBV5-1,NA,NA,TRBJ1-4,CASSFSGSNEKLFF,TGCGCCAGCAGCTTCTCAGGGTCTAATGAAAAACTGTTTTTT
TRBV7-2,NA,NA,TRBJ1-1,CASSLGRGWNTEAFF,TGTGCCAGCAGCTTAGGGAGGGGGTGGAACACTGAAGCTTTCTTT
TRBV27,few,NA,TRBJ2-1,CASSDANNEQFF,TGTGCCAGCTCGGACGCAAACAATGAGCAGTTCTTC
TRBV6-6,NA,NA,TRBJ2-7,CASSYYGRGREQYF,TGTGCCAGCAGTTACTACGGGCGCGGCCGCGAGCAGTACTTC
TRBV29-1,NA,NA,TRBJ1-2,CSVGPLSGGYTF,TGCAGCGTTGGGCCGTTGTCGGGAGGCTACACCTTC
TRBV7-8,NA,TRBD2,TRBJ2-2,CASSLKREGRAGELFF,TGTGCCAGCAGCTTGAAGCGGGAGGGCCGCGCCGGGGAGCTGTTTTTT
TRBV6-6,NA,TRBD2,TRBJ2-5,CASNRVAGGLIYETQYF,TGTGCCAGCAATCGGGTAGCGGGGGGGTTGATATATGAGACCCAGTACTTC
TRBV5-1,NA,NA,TRBJ1-2,CASSSGTEIYGYTF,TGCGCCAGCAGCTCAGGGACGGAAATCTATGGCTACACCTTC
TRBV5-1,NA,NA,TRBJ2-5,CASSLGQQETQYF,TGCGCCAGCAGCTTGGGACAGCAAGAGACCCAGTACTTC
TRBV27,NA,TRBD2,TRBJ2-1,CASSLKGGGPSSYNEQFF,TGTGCCAGCAGTTTAAAAGGCGGGGGGCCGAGCTCCTACAATGAGCAGTTCTTC
TRBV5-1,NA,NA,TRBJ2-1,CASSLAGLAGNEQFF,TGCGCCAGCAGCTTGGCCGGCCTAGCAGGAAATGAGCAGTTCTTC
TRBV19,NA,TRBD2,TRBJ2-1,CASKSGAYNEQFF,TGTGCCAGTAAAAGCGGGGCCTACAATGAGCAGTTCTTC
TRBV7-9,NA,NA,TRBJ1-1,CASSFRNEAFF,TGTGCCAGCAGCTTTCGAAACGAAGCTTTCTTT
TRBV11-2,once,NA,TRBJ1-2,CASSLPQALANYGYTF,TGTGCCAGCAGCCTCCCCCAGGCTCTAGCTAACTATGGCTACACCTTC
TRBV19,NA,NA,TRBJ1-2,CASTSTANYGYTF,TGTGCCAGTACCTCGACAGCTAACTATGGCTACACCTTC
TRBV11-2,NA,NA,TRBJ2-3,CASSSIQGTDTQYF,TGTGCCAGCAGCTCAATACAAGGCACAGATACGCAGTATTTT
TRBV6-6,NA,NA,TRBJ1-4,CASSYSPDNEKLFF,TGTGCCAGCAGTTACTCCCCAGATAATGAAAAACTGTTTTTT
TRBV5-4,NA,NA,TRBJ2-3,CASSLQSTDTQYF,TGTGCCAGCAGCTTGCAGAGCACAGATACGCAGTATTTT
TRBV5-6,NA,TRBD2,TRBJ2-5,CASSDERGGQETQYF,TGTGCCAGCAGCGACGAGCGGGGGGGGCAAGAGACCCAGTACTTC
TRBV20-1,NA,NA,TRBJ2-3,CSLGPDTQYF,TGCAGTCTAGGGCCAGATACGCAGTATTTT
TRBV7-6,NA,TRBD1,TRBJ1-3,CASSPRGRRGPGNTIYF,TGTGCCAGCAGCCCCCGGGGTCGCAGGGGGCCTGGAAACACCATATATTTT
TRBV5-4,NA,TRBD1,TRBJ1-2,CASSLPGQDYGYTF,TGTGCCAGCAGTTTGCCGGGACAGGACTATGGCTACACCTTC
TRBV20-1,NA,NA,TRBJ2-1,CSATLINEQFF,TGCAGTGCTACCCTAATTAATGAGCAGTTCTTC
TRBV12-5,NA,TRBD1,TRBJ2-5,CASGPGGQAFKTQYF,TGTGCTAGTGGTCCCGGGGGACAGGCGTTTAAGACCCAGTACTTC
TRBV14,NA,NA,TRBJ1-1,CASSQRGVGSGTEAFF,TGTGCCAGCAGCCAAAGGGGGGTAGGTAGTGGCACTGAAGCTTTCTTT
TRBV6-5,NA,NA,TRBJ1-5,CASSYSGRNQPQHF,TGTGCCAGCAGTTACTCGGGTCGCAATCAGCCCCAGCATTTT
TRBV24-1,NA,TRBD2,TRBJ2-1,CATSDLLAGGQSEQFF,TGTGCCACCAGTGATTTGCTGGCGGGAGGGCAGAGTGAGCAGTTCTTC
TRBV5-1,NA,NA,TRBJ1-1,CASSLGVNTEAFF,TGCGCCAGCAGCTTGGGAGTGAACACTGAAGCTTTCTTT
TRBV5-6,NA,NA,TRBJ1-5,CASSLAGGGDQPQHF,TGTGCCAGCAGCTTGGCCGGGGGTGGCGATCAGCCCCAGCATTTT
TRBV18,NA,NA,TRBJ2-5,CASSPARGWLETQYF,TGTGCCAGCTCACCGGCCAGGGGATGGTTGGAGACCCAGTACTTC
TRBV7-9,NA,NA,TRBJ2-3,CASRRGTLSTDTQYF,TGTGCCAGCAGGAGGGGGACACTATCGACAGATACGCAGTATTTT
TRBV2,NA,NA,TRBJ2-7,CASRSTIGGEQYF,TGTGCCAGCAGATCAACTATCGGGGGCGAGCAGTACTTC
TRBV10-1,NA,NA,TRBJ2-3,CASSGTGRGGITDTQYF,TGCGCCAGCAGTGGGACAGGGCGCGGGGGGATCACAGATACGCAGTATTTT
TRBV18,NA,TRBD2,TRBJ2-1,CASLSGTSIHEQFF,TGTGCCAGCCTTTCCGGGACTAGCATCCATGAGCAGTTCTTC
TRBV12-3/TRBV12-4,NA,NA,TRBJ1-6,CASSVARVEPLHF,TGTGCCAGCAGTGTGGCGAGGGTAGAACCCCTCCACTTT